These T cell receptor beta chains were read from a single sample in a study of blood T cells in healthy people across ages. TCRdb recomputed calls from the 5' RACE reads with MiXCR, one row per CDR3 protein. Of about 570,000 distinct CDR3 sequences in the sample, 25% to 30% were seen once. Source material: blood. The origin of the receptors is a woman between 65 and 79 years old in good health. The CDR3 runs from the conserved cysteine through the conserved F or W. A D gene is named only where the DNA matches it firmly. Clone size is given for some rows only: seen once, a few or many times, or a class if the clone is expanded.

CDR3 protein: CASSFNWDRGNYGYTF
CDR3 DNA: TGCGCCAGCAGCTTTAATTGGGACAGGGGTAACTATGGCTACACCTTC
V gene: TRBV5-1
D gene: TRBD1
clone size: few
J gene: TRBJ1-2

CDR3 protein: CASSSRGTSGSSSYNEQFF
CDR3 DNA: TGTGCCAGCAGCTCCAGGGGTACTAGCGGATCCAGCTCCTACAATGAGCAGTTCTTC
V gene: TRBV7-2
D gene: TRBD2
clone size: .
J gene: TRBJ2-1

CDR3 protein: CASSPPHSGGADTQYF
CDR3 DNA: TGTGCCAGCAGCCCCCCCCACAGCGGGGGGGCAGATACGCAGTATTTT
V gene: TRBV3-1
D gene: TRBD2
clone size: few
J gene: TRBJ2-3

CDR3 protein: CASSLDTDPQETQYF
CDR3 DNA: TGTGCCAGCAGCTTAGACACAGACCCACAAGAGACCCAGTACTTC
V gene: TRBV7-2
D gene: .
clone size: .
J gene: TRBJ2-5

CDR3 protein: CSVNLWGGTDTQYF
CDR3 DNA: TGCAGCGTTAATTTGTGGGGAGGGACAGATACGCAGTATTTT
V gene: TRBV29-1
D gene: TRBD2
clone size: few
J gene: TRBJ2-3

CDR3 protein: CASTSGQAHIGELFF
CDR3 DNA: TGTGCCAGCACCTCCGGACAGGCCCACATCGGGGAGCTGTTTTTT
V gene: TRBV13
D gene: TRBD1
clone size: .
J gene: TRBJ2-2

CDR3 protein: CASSLGPRTTAKNIQYF
CDR3 DNA: TGTGCCAGCAGTTTAGGGCCGAGGACAACAGCCAAAAACATTCAGTACTTC
V gene: TRBV12-3/TRBV12-4
D gene: .
clone size: many
J gene: TRBJ2-4

CDR3 protein: CASSLIAGTTDTQYF
CDR3 DNA: TGTGCCAGCAGCCTCATAGCGGGGACCACAGATACGCAGTATTTT
V gene: TRBV7-8
D gene: TRBD2
clone size: .
J gene: TRBJ2-3

CDR3 protein: CSARELRRDTNYGYTF
CDR3 DNA: TGCAGTGCTAGAGAGCTAAGAAGGGACACCAACTATGGCTACACCTTC
V gene: TRBV20-1
D gene: .
clone size: .
J gene: TRBJ1-2

CDR3 protein: CASSRNQRTNEKLFF
CDR3 DNA: TGTGCCAGCAGCCGTAATCAGAGAACTAATGAAAAACTGTTTTTT
V gene: TRBV7-2
D gene: .
clone size: .
J gene: TRBJ1-4

CDR3 protein: CASSGYGTRLSRGANVLTF
CDR3 DNA: TGTGCCAGCAGCGGGTACGGAACACGCTTAAGTAGGGGGGCCAACGTCCTGACTTTC
V gene: TRBV9
D gene: .
clone size: few
J gene: TRBJ2-6

CDR3 protein: CASSLPAGPETQYF
CDR3 DNA: TGTGCCAGCAGCCTCCCAGCGGGGCCCGAGACCCAGTACTTC
V gene: TRBV2
D gene: TRBD2
clone size: .
J gene: TRBJ2-5

CDR3 protein: CASRTAAAGGQYEQYF
CDR3 DNA: TGTGCCAGCAGGACCGCCGCGGCGGGGGGGCAATACGAGCAGTACTTC
V gene: TRBV6-5
D gene: TRBD2
clone size: .
J gene: TRBJ2-7

CDR3 protein: CASSQDPPQGQGGEKLFF
CDR3 DNA: TGTGCCAGCAGCCAAGATCCACCACAGGGGCAAGGGGGTGAAAAACTGTTTTTT
V gene: TRBV4-2
D gene: TRBD1
clone size: .
J gene: TRBJ1-4

CDR3 protein: CASNSEGLQSTGELFF
CDR3 DNA: TGTGCCAGCAACTCCGAGGGACTCCAATCCACCGGGGAGCTGTTTTTT
V gene: TRBV12-3/TRBV12-4
D gene: .
clone size: many
J gene: TRBJ2-2

CDR3 protein: CASSDGSGSTYEQYF
CDR3 DNA: TGCGCCAGCAGTGATGGTAGCGGGTCCACCTACGAGCAGTACTTC
V gene: TRBV10-2
D gene: TRBD2
clone size: once
J gene: TRBJ2-7

CDR3 protein: CSVGLGKRTEAFF
CDR3 DNA: TGCAGCGTTGGCCTGGGGAAGAGGACTGAAGCTTTCTTT
V gene: TRBV29-1
D gene: .
clone size: few
J gene: TRBJ1-1

CDR3 protein: CASSLVAGGWETQYF
CDR3 DNA: TGTGCCAGCAGCTTAGTAGCGGGGGGTTGGGAGACCCAGTACTTC
V gene: TRBV7-2
D gene: TRBD2
clone size: once
J gene: TRBJ2-5

CDR3 protein: CASRRGGGTADTQYF
CDR3 DNA: TGTGCCAGCAGACGTGGCGGGGGGACCGCAGATACGCAGTATTTT
V gene: TRBV12-3/TRBV12-4
D gene: TRBD2
clone size: .
J gene: TRBJ2-3

CDR3 protein: CASRAGQGRGGEQFF
CDR3 DNA: TGTGCCAGCAGAGCGGGACAGGGGAGGGGTGGTGAGCAGTTCTTC
V gene: TRBV7-9
D gene: TRBD1
clone size: many
J gene: TRBJ2-1

CDR3 protein: CASQGASYNSPLHF
CDR3 DNA: TGCGCCAGCCAGGGGGCCTCCTATAATTCACCCCTCCACTTT
V gene: TRBV5-1
D gene: TRBD1
clone size: .
J gene: TRBJ1-6

CDR3 protein: CSAPGQGFYDTQYF
CDR3 DNA: TGCAGTGCTCCGGGACAGGGATTTTACGATACGCAGTATTTT
V gene: TRBV20-1
D gene: TRBD1
clone size: few
J gene: TRBJ2-3

CDR3 protein: CASGGQGAGETEAFF
CDR3 DNA: TGTGCCAGCGGGGGACAGGGGGCGGGGGAAACTGAAGCTTTCTTT
V gene: TRBV28
D gene: TRBD1
clone size: .
J gene: TRBJ1-1

CDR3 protein: CASSYSPWDEQFF
CDR3 DNA: TGTGCCAGCAGTTACTCCCCTTGGGATGAGCAGTTCTTC
V gene: TRBV6-2/TRBV6-3
D gene: .
clone size: .
J gene: TRBJ2-1

CDR3 protein: CASSPPSRRDEQYF
CDR3 DNA: TGTGCCAGCAGCCCCCCGAGCAGAAGGGACGAGCAGTACTTC
V gene: TRBV7-9
D gene: .
clone size: .
J gene: TRBJ2-7

CDR3 protein: CASRLALAGFRDTQYF
CDR3 DNA: TGTGCCAGCAGGTTGGCACTAGCGGGGTTCAGGGATACGCAGTATTTT
V gene: TRBV2
D gene: TRBD2
clone size: few
J gene: TRBJ2-3

CDR3 protein: CASSLGTRGTDTQYF
CDR3 DNA: TGTGCCAGCAGTTTGGGGACGAGGGGCACAGATACGCAGTATTTT
V gene: TRBV27
D gene: .
clone size: .
J gene: TRBJ2-3

CDR3 protein: CSAGIGIALHF
CDR3 DNA: TGCAGTGCTGGTATCGGTATAGCCCTCCACTTT
V gene: TRBV20-1
D gene: .
clone size: few
J gene: TRBJ1-6

CDR3 protein: CASSPNHGGKKTQYF
CDR3 DNA: TGTGCCAGCAGCCCCAATCACGGGGGCAAGAAGACCCAGTACTTC
V gene: TRBV6-2/TRBV6-3
D gene: .
clone size: once
J gene: TRBJ2-5

CDR3 protein: CASRLQGTYNSPLHF
CDR3 DNA: TGTGCCAGCAGGCTACAGGGTACATATAATTCACCCCTCCACTTT
V gene: TRBV12-3/TRBV12-4
D gene: .
clone size: .
J gene: TRBJ1-6

CDR3 protein: CASTRTSGSSDTQYF
CDR3 DNA: TGTGCCAGCACCCGGACTAGTGGTTCATCAGATACGCAGTATTTT
V gene: TRBV11-2
D gene: TRBD2
clone size: .
J gene: TRBJ2-3

CDR3 protein: CSVGQGDGYTF
CDR3 DNA: TGCAGCGTTGGACAGGGCGATGGCTACACCTTC
V gene: TRBV29-1
D gene: TRBD1
clone size: many
J gene: TRBJ1-2

CDR3 protein: CASSAGTGNYGYTF
CDR3 DNA: TGCGCCAGCAGCGCCGGGACGGGCAACTATGGCTACACCTTC
V gene: TRBV5-1
D gene: .
clone size: few
J gene: TRBJ1-2

CDR3 protein: CASSPKGGDNEQFF
CDR3 DNA: TGTGCCAGCAGTCCGAAGGGGGGAGACAATGAGCAGTTCTTC
V gene: TRBV7-9
D gene: .
clone size: few
J gene: TRBJ2-1

CDR3 protein: CASSSDRFSTTNSYEQYF
CDR3 DNA: TGTGCCAGCAGCTCAGACAGGTTCAGTACCACTAACTCCTACGAGCAGTACTTC
V gene: TRBV11-1
D gene: .
clone size: few
J gene: TRBJ2-7

CDR3 protein: CATSDATPSSYNEQFF
CDR3 DNA: TGTGCCACCAGTGATGCGACACCTAGCTCCTACAATGAGCAGTTCTTC
V gene: TRBV24-1
D gene: .
clone size: few
J gene: TRBJ2-1

CDR3 protein: CASSQGARGQPQHF
CDR3 DNA: TGTGCCAGTTCACAGGGGGCGCGAGGTCAGCCCCAGCATTTT
V gene: TRBV7-2
D gene: TRBD1
clone size: .
J gene: TRBJ1-5

CDR3 protein: CSAREGGGNTEAFF
CDR3 DNA: TGCAGTGCTAGAGAGGGGGGTGGCAACACTGAAGCTTTCTTT
V gene: TRBV20-1
D gene: .
clone size: .
J gene: TRBJ1-1

CDR3 protein: CASSQMGQGDTEAFF
CDR3 DNA: TGTGCCAGCAGCCAAATGGGACAGGGTGACACTGAAGCTTTCTTT
V gene: TRBV4-2
D gene: TRBD1
clone size: few
J gene: TRBJ1-1

CDR3 protein: CASRYGVTSYNGQFF
CDR3 DNA: TGTGCCAGCAGGTACGGGGTCACGTCCTACAATGGGCAGTTCTTC
V gene: TRBV3-1
D gene: .
clone size: .
J gene: TRBJ2-1

CDR3 protein: CSVPEQGSLNTEAFF
CDR3 DNA: TGCAGCGTTCCCGAACAGGGAAGCTTGAACACTGAAGCTTTCTTT
V gene: TRBV29-1
D gene: .
clone size: few
J gene: TRBJ1-1

CDR3 protein: CASSQAGGPWNEQFF
CDR3 DNA: TGTGCCAGCAGCCAAGCGGGGGGGCCGTGGAATGAGCAGTTCTTC
V gene: TRBV14
D gene: TRBD2
clone size: few
J gene: TRBJ2-1

CDR3 protein: CASSLGQYTGELFF
CDR3 DNA: TGCGCCAGCAGCCTGGGACAGTACACCGGGGAGCTGTTTTTT
V gene: TRBV5-1
D gene: TRBD1
clone size: many
J gene: TRBJ2-2